A selection of T cell receptor beta chains follows, all from one sample in a study of cytomegalovirus exposure and HLA in healthy donors. Clones were read by immunoSEQ multiplex PCR, and TCRdb kept only the in-frame ones, dropping some. This table has tens of thousands of clones, about 85% appearing once. Material for sequencing was PBMCs. These receptors were obtained from a woman between 40 and 50 years old in good health and CMV-seropositive. Each CDR3 is given with its conserved first and last residue. Fields, in order: D gene, J gene, clone size, V gene, CDR3 DNA, CDR3 protein. A D gene is named only where the DNA matches it firmly. Expanded clones are given a class, and other clones once, few, many or no size at all.

d_gene: .
j_gene: TRBJ1-1
abundance: .
v_gene: TRBV19
CDR3nt: TGTGCCAGTAGCACCTATGGTGGCACTGAAGCTTTCTTT
CDR3aa: CASSTYGGTEAFF

d_gene: .
j_gene: TRBJ2-4
abundance: few
v_gene: TRBV7-9
CDR3nt: TGTGCCAGCAGCTCCCCTGGGGAGACAAACATTCAGTACTTC
CDR3aa: CASSSPGETNIQYF

d_gene: TRBD1
j_gene: TRBJ2-3
abundance: .
v_gene: TRBV7-8
CDR3nt: TGTGCCAGTATCAGGGGGTCGGGCACAGATACGCAGTATTTT
CDR3aa: CASIRGSGTDTQYF

d_gene: .
j_gene: TRBJ2-6
abundance: .
v_gene: TRBV5-1
CDR3nt: TGCGCCAGCAGCTTGGCCGGACACGCTAGCTCTGGGGCCAACGTCCTGACTTTC
CDR3aa: CASSLAGHASSGANVLTF

d_gene: .
j_gene: TRBJ1-5
abundance: .
v_gene: TRBV5-4
CDR3nt: TGTGCCAGCAGCTTGGGGGCGAGCCGGTGGCAGCCCCAGCATTTT
CDR3aa: CASSLGASRWQPQHF

d_gene: .
j_gene: TRBJ2-1
abundance: .
v_gene: TRBV5-1
CDR3nt: TGCGCCAGCAGCTTGGCTCTAAACAATGAGCAGTTCTTC
CDR3aa: CASSLALNNEQFF

d_gene: .
j_gene: TRBJ2-7
abundance: .
v_gene: TRBV6-5
CDR3nt: TGTGCCAGCAGTTCCCCCCGGGAGTACGAGCAGTACTTC
CDR3aa: CASSSPREYEQYF

d_gene: .
j_gene: TRBJ2-2
abundance: .
v_gene: TRBV28
CDR3nt: TGTGCCAGCAGTTTATCTGTTGAGACCGGGGAGCTGTTTTTT
CDR3aa: CASSLSVETGELFF

d_gene: .
j_gene: TRBJ1-2
abundance: .
v_gene: TRBV27
CDR3nt: TGTGCCAGCAGTTTATTGGGCAGTAACTATGGCTACACCTTC
CDR3aa: CASSLLGSNYGYTF

d_gene: TRBD1
j_gene: TRBJ1-1
abundance: .
v_gene: TRBV5-6
CDR3nt: TGTGCCAGCAGCGTACCGGGACAGATAAACACTGAAGCTTTCTTT
CDR3aa: CASSVPGQINTEAFF

d_gene: TRBD2
j_gene: TRBJ2-5
abundance: .
v_gene: TRBV18
CDR3nt: TGTGCCAGCTCACAGGGCGCTAGCGGGACAGAGACCCAGTACTTC
CDR3aa: CASSQGASGTETQYF

d_gene: .
j_gene: TRBJ1-2
abundance: .
v_gene: TRBV6-1
CDR3nt: TGTGCCAGCAGCGTGGGACAAGATGGCTACACCTTC
CDR3aa: CASSVGQDGYTF

d_gene: .
j_gene: TRBJ2-1
abundance: .
v_gene: TRBV29-1
CDR3nt: TGCAGCGTCGATGGAGGAGACAATGAGCAGTTCTTC
CDR3aa: CSVDGGDNEQFF

d_gene: TRBD1
j_gene: TRBJ1-2
abundance: once
v_gene: TRBV5-1
CDR3nt: TGCGCCAGCAGCTCGACAGGGGGAGACTATGGCTACACCTTC
CDR3aa: CASSSTGGDYGYTF

d_gene: .
j_gene: TRBJ2-7
abundance: .
v_gene: TRBV16
CDR3nt: TGTGCCAGCAGCCATGGACAGTCGCCGGCCGACTACGAGCAGTACTTC
CDR3aa: CASSHGQSPADYEQYF

d_gene: TRBD2
j_gene: TRBJ2-3
abundance: .
v_gene: TRBV6-4
CDR3nt: TGTGCCAGCAGTACTAGCGGGATTTCAGATACGCAGTATTTT
CDR3aa: CASSTSGISDTQYF

d_gene: .
j_gene: TRBJ2-7
abundance: .
v_gene: TRBV5-1
CDR3nt: TGCGCCAGCAGTCAGGGGCGGTACGAGCAGTACTTC
CDR3aa: CASSQGRYEQYF

d_gene: TRBD1
j_gene: TRBJ2-7
abundance: .
v_gene: TRBV5-6
CDR3nt: TGTGCCAGCAACAAGGGAAGGGGGCCCTCCTACGAGCAGTACTTC
CDR3aa: CASNKGRGPSYEQYF

d_gene: .
j_gene: TRBJ1-5
abundance: .
v_gene: TRBV25-1
CDR3nt: TGTGCCAGCAGTGATTCAAGAGGCGTCAATCAGCCCCAGCATTTT
CDR3aa: CASSDSRGVNQPQHF

d_gene: .
j_gene: TRBJ1-3
abundance: .
v_gene: TRBV6-1
CDR3nt: TGTGCCGGACGAGGAACAGGGATTGGAAACACCATATATTTT
CDR3aa: CAGRGTGIGNTIYF

d_gene: TRBD1
j_gene: TRBJ1-1
abundance: .
v_gene: TRBV9
CDR3nt: TGTGCCAGCAGCGTTGAGACAGGGCCAGGCACTGAAGCTTTCTTT
CDR3aa: CASSVETGPGTEAFF

d_gene: .
j_gene: TRBJ1-1
abundance: .
v_gene: TRBV7-6
CDR3nt: TGTGCCAGCAGCTTAGGGGTGGCAGGCACTGAAGCTTTCTTT
CDR3aa: CASSLGVAGTEAFF

d_gene: TRBD2
j_gene: TRBJ2-5
abundance: .
v_gene: TRBV25-1
CDR3nt: TGTGCCAGCAGTCCCCTAGCGGGAGGGAGGAAAGAGACCCAGTACTTC
CDR3aa: CASSPLAGGRKETQYF

d_gene: TRBD2
j_gene: TRBJ2-5
abundance: .
v_gene: TRBV5-5
CDR3nt: TGTGCCAGCAGCTTGGGCGGGGGGCAAGAGACCCAGTACTTC
CDR3aa: CASSLGGGQETQYF

d_gene: .
j_gene: TRBJ1-2
abundance: .
v_gene: TRBV27
CDR3nt: TGTGCCAGCAGTTTAGACCCAGGGGCGGGGGGCTATGGCTACACCTTC
CDR3aa: CASSLDPGAGGYGYTF

d_gene: TRBD1
j_gene: TRBJ2-2
abundance: .
v_gene: TRBV27
CDR3nt: TGTGCCAGCAGTTACCTTAGAGGGACAGGGGGCAGAAACACCGGGGAGCTGTTTTTT
CDR3aa: CASSYLRGTGGRNTGELFF

d_gene: TRBD1
j_gene: TRBJ1-6
abundance: .
v_gene: TRBV11-2
CDR3nt: TGTGCCAGCAGCTCGACGACAGGGAAGAAGGGGCCGAATAATTCACCCCTCCACTTT
CDR3aa: CASSSTTGKKGPNNSPLHF

d_gene: TRBD2
j_gene: TRBJ2-2
abundance: .
v_gene: TRBV28
CDR3nt: TGTGCCAGCAGTTTCGGGACTAGCGGGAGAGGAACCGGGGAGCTGTTTTTT
CDR3aa: CASSFGTSGRGTGELFF

d_gene: .
j_gene: TRBJ2-2
abundance: .
v_gene: TRBV6-5
CDR3nt: TGTGCCAGCAGTTCCCTTACAGGAGCCGGGGAGCTGTTTTTT
CDR3aa: CASSSLTGAGELFF

d_gene: TRBD2
j_gene: TRBJ2-5
abundance: .
v_gene: TRBV18
CDR3nt: TGTGCCAGCTCACCGCGGACTAGCGGGAAAGAGACCCAGTACTTC
CDR3aa: CASSPRTSGKETQYF

d_gene: .
j_gene: TRBJ1-4
abundance: .
v_gene: TRBV19
CDR3nt: TGTGCCAGTAGTATTACCGACAGTTATGAAAAACTGTTTTTT
CDR3aa: CASSITDSYEKLFF

d_gene: .
j_gene: TRBJ2-5
abundance: .
v_gene: TRBV5-4
CDR3nt: TGTGCCAGCAGCTTGGGACAACCATCGTACCAAGAGACCCAGTACTTC
CDR3aa: CASSLGQPSYQETQYF

d_gene: TRBD1
j_gene: TRBJ1-1
abundance: .
v_gene: TRBV28
CDR3nt: TGTGCCAGCAGACGCAAAGACAGGGACGGCACTGAAGCTTTCTTT
CDR3aa: CASRRKDRDGTEAFF

d_gene: TRBD1
j_gene: TRBJ1-5
abundance: .
v_gene: TRBV18
CDR3nt: TGTGCCAGCTCACCAGACAGGGACAATCAGCCCCAGCATTTT
CDR3aa: CASSPDRDNQPQHF

d_gene: .
j_gene: TRBJ2-3
abundance: .
v_gene: TRBV7-3
CDR3nt: TGTGCCAGCAGCCTCACCCCGGGGGGCACAGATACGCAGTATTTT
CDR3aa: CASSLTPGGTDTQYF

d_gene: TRBD2
j_gene: TRBJ2-1
abundance: .
v_gene: TRBV7-2
CDR3nt: TGTGCCAGCAGCTTAAGAAGCGGGAGTCTCGGTTCGCTCTACAATGAGCAGTTCTTC
CDR3aa: CASSLRSGSLGSLYNEQFF

d_gene: .
j_gene: TRBJ1-1
abundance: once
v_gene: TRBV2
CDR3nt: TGTGCCAGCAGTGACGGCGGTACTGAAGCTTTCTTT
CDR3aa: CASSDGGTEAFF

d_gene: .
j_gene: TRBJ1-5
abundance: .
v_gene: TRBV19
CDR3nt: TGTGCCAGTAGTATAGGAGGGCAGCCCCAGCATTTT
CDR3aa: CASSIGGQPQHF

d_gene: TRBD2
j_gene: TRBJ2-7
abundance: .
v_gene: TRBV7-2
CDR3nt: TGTGCCAGCAGCTTAAGGAGCGGGGAAACCTACGAGCAGTACTTC
CDR3aa: CASSLRSGETYEQYF

d_gene: TRBD1
j_gene: TRBJ1-2
abundance: .
v_gene: TRBV5-1
CDR3nt: TGCGCCAGCAGCTTGGCCCAGGACAGGGCTCCTTTCCCCTATGGCTACACCTTC
CDR3aa: CASSLAQDRAPFPYGYTF

d_gene: TRBD1
j_gene: TRBJ1-2
abundance: .
v_gene: TRBV6-5
CDR3nt: TGTGCCAGCCTCGCGGTCGGACAGGGGGTCGATGGCTACACCTTC
CDR3aa: CASLAVGQGVDGYTF

d_gene: .
j_gene: TRBJ1-4
abundance: few
v_gene: TRBV25-1
CDR3nt: TGTGCCAGCAGTGAATATGGCTTGGGAGGGGAAAAACTGTTTTTT
CDR3aa: CASSEYGLGGEKLFF

d_gene: .
j_gene: TRBJ2-7
abundance: .
v_gene: TRBV7-6
CDR3nt: TGTGCCAGCAGCTTAGAACCAGTTTACGAGCAGTACTTC
CDR3aa: CASSLEPVYEQYF

d_gene: TRBD1
j_gene: TRBJ1-2
abundance: .
v_gene: TRBV4-2
CDR3nt: TGTGCCAGCAGCCAGCCGGGACAGGGGGTCTATGGCTACACCTTC
CDR3aa: CASSQPGQGVYGYTF

d_gene: TRBD1
j_gene: TRBJ1-1
abundance: few
v_gene: TRBV5-4
CDR3nt: TGTGCCAGCAGCTTAGTCGGGACAGGTCGGCGGGTCGACACTGAAGCTTTCTTT
CDR3aa: CASSLVGTGRRVDTEAFF

d_gene: TRBD2
j_gene: TRBJ2-3
abundance: .
v_gene: TRBV2
CDR3nt: TGTGCCAGCAGTGGGTTCCTAGCGGGAGGAGGAGATACGCAGTATTTT
CDR3aa: CASSGFLAGGGDTQYF

d_gene: TRBD1
j_gene: TRBJ1-2
abundance: .
v_gene: TRBV18
CDR3nt: TGTGCCAGCTCACCGGACAGGGTGTATGGCTACACCTTC
CDR3aa: CASSPDRVYGYTF

d_gene: .
j_gene: TRBJ2-1
abundance: .
v_gene: TRBV2
CDR3nt: TGTGCCAGCCGGCAGGAGGGGAAGACATACAATGAGCAGTTCTTC
CDR3aa: CASRQEGKTYNEQFF